Detailed here is one T cell receptor beta chain. The target antigen is unknown. Some clones are missing from TCRdb's copy, which holds only in-frame ones; the method was immunoSEQ multiplex PCR. The sample consists of roughly 76,000 clones, 78% of them appearing once. Single viable CD3+CD4+CD8-CD45RO+ cells were sorted as the memory CD4+ T cells. After thawing, CD4+ T cells were positively selected. This sample is drawn from a study of memory CD4+ T cells and cytomegalovirus serostatus. The length of the CDR3 is 15 residues. Germline V gene lookup returns CDR1 SGHNT and CDR2 YENEEA. Trimming cost V 5 bases and J 8 bases, with 21 bases left between them. General study points: Of around 160 reported CMV TCRbeta sequences, just over 65 were found in memory CD4+ repertoires. The CMV-associated TCR signature appears largely within the CD4+ memory repertoire.

Sequenced: memory CD4+ T cells from blood. The gene calls are TRBV11-3 and TRBJ1-1; maybe TRBD1 (5 bases). The clonotype comes from an adult in good health and CMV-seropositive. The CDR3 bases are TGTGCCAGCAGCAAGAGCGGGACCCAAGAGGGAGAAGCTTTCTTT. Translated, it gives CASSKSGTQEGEAFF.